These 13 T cell receptor beta chains were all obtained from the same sample, sequenced in a study of blood T cells in healthy people across ages. Through a sample-barcoded 5' primer and a J-beta primer mix, a second PCR was run for roughly 7 to 11 cycles. One entry per CDR3 protein, called by TCRdb with MiXCR from the 5' RACE reads. The repertoire has around 1.7 million distinct CDR3 sequences, roughly 28% of them found once; the top ten carry 7.7%. Material: blood. The receptor source for this set is a woman younger than 45 in good health.

A single count supports this clonotype. At one end, the junction sequence differs from germline, possibly due to a read error. This sequence joins TRBV7-2 and TRBJ2-3, with D maybe TRBD2 (7 bases). The CDR3 has 16 amino acids. Per germline, CDR1 SGHTA and CDR2 FQGNSA. CDR3 coding DNA: TGTGTCAGCAGCCTAGGGGGGGGGCTCCTCACAGATACGCAGTATTTT. This sequence encodes CVSSLGGGLLTDTQYF.

This sequence joins TRBV7-2 and TRBJ2-3; 9 bases line up with TRBD2. The CDR3 is 16 amino acids. Germline loops: CDR1 SGHTA, CDR2 FQGNSA. The J segment lost 4 bases and the V segment lost 6 bases, leaving 11 bases of the junction unmatched. DNA of the CDR3: TGTGCCAGCAGTCGGCGGAGCGGGGGGAAAGCAGATACGCAGTATTTT. Amino acid sequence: CASSRRSGGKADTQYF.

The chain combines TRBV11-2 with TRBJ2-5; possible D gene TRBD2, 6 bases. Germline V gives CDR1 SGHAT, CDR2 FQNNGV. The V end was cut by 4 bases, the J end by 9 bases, with 12 bases between. The CDR3 extends over 12 amino acids. The chain's CDR3 is CASSSSVQAQYF. The CDR3 DNA is TGTGCCAGCAGCTCTAGCGTTCAGGCCCAGTACTTC.

On this clonotype itself: A much bigger clone sits one base away, suggesting this may be a read error. This rearrangement joins TRBV4-1 to TRBJ2-7; no definite D call. The CDR3 extends over 12 amino acids. The ends were cut back, 1 base at V and 13 bases at J, with 14 bases in the middle. The germline CDR1 and CDR2 sequences are MGHRA and YSYEKL. For the CDR3, the DNA is TGCGCCAGCAGCCAAGTTACAGAGACCCATTACTTC. Amino acid sequence: CASSQVTETHYF.

The chain carries TRBV9 and TRBJ2-3; tentative D call: TRBD1 (6 bases). Germline loops: CDR1 SGDLS, CDR2 YYNGEE. This CDR3 region has 15 residues. The V and J ends lost 4 bases and 4 bases respectively, with 16 bases between them. CDR3 loop: CASSPWGRVADTQYF. In DNA form, the CDR3 reads TGTGCCAGCAGCCCCTGGGGGCGGGTCGCAGATACGCAGTATTTT.

This clonotype was counted between two and nine times. V gene TRBV3-1 combines with J gene TRBJ2-3; 7 nucleotides agree with TRBD2. This CDR3 region has 15 residues. CDR1 is LGHDT and CDR2 is YNNKEL in the germline V gene (reference sequence). J lost 6 bases, V lost 5 bases, and 11 bases had no gene match. CDR3 loop: CASSAEAAGTDTQYF. Here the CDR3 DNA reads TGTGCCAGCAGCGCCGAGGCAGCGGGGACCGATACGCAGTATTTT.

Of note for this clonotype: A much larger clone lies one base from this, so it may be a read error. J is TRBJ2-7 and V is TRBV27; 11 bases align to TRBD1. Judging by the DNA end, TRBJ2-5 fits better; the J call may be wrong. Germline CDR1 is MNHEY and CDR2 is SMNVEV (reference sequence). The CDR3 runs 13 residues. The DNA for the CDR3 is TGTGTCAGCAGTTCGGACAGGGGGCAGACCCAGTACTTC. It codes for CVSSSDRGQTQYF.

The chain couples TRBV5-6 to TRBJ2-5; 7 bases line up with TRBD2. Germline loops: CDR1 SGHDT, CDR2 YYEEEE. V lost 4 bases, J lost 1 base, and 7 bases stayed unmatched. The CDR3 has 15 residues. The CDR3 sequence is CASSPRLALQETQYF. DNA of the CDR3: TGTGCCAGCAGCCCACGACTAGCACTCCAAGAGACCCAGTACTTC.

This clonotype was seen just once. J is TRBJ2-1 and V is TRBV2, with 14 positions matching TRBD2. The ends lost 2 bases at V and 8 bases at J; junction bases unmatched: 2. The CDR3 length is 15 residues. Germline V gene sequence: CDR1 SNHLY, CDR2 FYNNEI. CDR3 amino acids: CASSERGLAGDEQFF. In DNA form, the CDR3 reads TGTGCCAGCAGTGAACGGGGACTAGCGGGAGATGAGCAGTTCTTC.

The sample holds a few counts of this clonotype. The V call is TRBV4-1, the J call TRBJ2-1, with a weak D call TRBD2 (5 bases). Germline assignment: CDR1 MGHRA and CDR2 YSYEKL. Trimming removed 3 bases from V and 2 bases from J, with 14 bases in between. The CDR3 is made up of 16 amino acids. The CDR3 sequence: CASSHRLASTYNEQFF. As DNA, the CDR3 is TGCGCCAGCAGCCATCGCCTAGCAAGTACCTACAATGAGCAGTTCTTC.

This clonotype was counted at least ten times. V gene TRBV5-1 combines with J gene TRBJ2-7; TRBD1 agrees at 11 bases. The junction had 1 base not matched to a gene; V was cut back by 3 bases and J by 2 bases. The CDR3 totals 14 residues. The germline V gene encodes CDR1 SGHRS and CDR2 YFSETQ. The CDR3 sequence is CASSWGQGAYEQYF. CDR3 DNA sequence: TGCGCCAGCAGCTGGGGACAGGGGGCCTACGAGCAGTACTTC.

A remark on this clonotype: A read error is possible here, since a much larger clone lies one base away. The chain has TRBV12-3 or TRBV12-4 and TRBJ2-7; 11 bases agree with TRBD2. This CDR3 contains 16 residues. Written as DNA, the CDR3 is TGTGTCAGCAGTCCCGGGACTAGCGGAGGCTCCTACGAGCAGTACTTC. Its protein is CVSSPGTSGGSYEQYF.

This clonotype was detected only a few times. The DNA is omitted, as the CDR3 cannot be located on it reliably, and the CDR3 follows TCRdb's listing. The V call is TRBV7-8, the J call TRBJ2-7. The CDR3 extends over 14 residues, inclusive of both ends. Germline V gene sequence: CDR1 SGHVS, CDR2 FQNEAQ. The CDR3 sequence: CASSFAPGSYERYF.